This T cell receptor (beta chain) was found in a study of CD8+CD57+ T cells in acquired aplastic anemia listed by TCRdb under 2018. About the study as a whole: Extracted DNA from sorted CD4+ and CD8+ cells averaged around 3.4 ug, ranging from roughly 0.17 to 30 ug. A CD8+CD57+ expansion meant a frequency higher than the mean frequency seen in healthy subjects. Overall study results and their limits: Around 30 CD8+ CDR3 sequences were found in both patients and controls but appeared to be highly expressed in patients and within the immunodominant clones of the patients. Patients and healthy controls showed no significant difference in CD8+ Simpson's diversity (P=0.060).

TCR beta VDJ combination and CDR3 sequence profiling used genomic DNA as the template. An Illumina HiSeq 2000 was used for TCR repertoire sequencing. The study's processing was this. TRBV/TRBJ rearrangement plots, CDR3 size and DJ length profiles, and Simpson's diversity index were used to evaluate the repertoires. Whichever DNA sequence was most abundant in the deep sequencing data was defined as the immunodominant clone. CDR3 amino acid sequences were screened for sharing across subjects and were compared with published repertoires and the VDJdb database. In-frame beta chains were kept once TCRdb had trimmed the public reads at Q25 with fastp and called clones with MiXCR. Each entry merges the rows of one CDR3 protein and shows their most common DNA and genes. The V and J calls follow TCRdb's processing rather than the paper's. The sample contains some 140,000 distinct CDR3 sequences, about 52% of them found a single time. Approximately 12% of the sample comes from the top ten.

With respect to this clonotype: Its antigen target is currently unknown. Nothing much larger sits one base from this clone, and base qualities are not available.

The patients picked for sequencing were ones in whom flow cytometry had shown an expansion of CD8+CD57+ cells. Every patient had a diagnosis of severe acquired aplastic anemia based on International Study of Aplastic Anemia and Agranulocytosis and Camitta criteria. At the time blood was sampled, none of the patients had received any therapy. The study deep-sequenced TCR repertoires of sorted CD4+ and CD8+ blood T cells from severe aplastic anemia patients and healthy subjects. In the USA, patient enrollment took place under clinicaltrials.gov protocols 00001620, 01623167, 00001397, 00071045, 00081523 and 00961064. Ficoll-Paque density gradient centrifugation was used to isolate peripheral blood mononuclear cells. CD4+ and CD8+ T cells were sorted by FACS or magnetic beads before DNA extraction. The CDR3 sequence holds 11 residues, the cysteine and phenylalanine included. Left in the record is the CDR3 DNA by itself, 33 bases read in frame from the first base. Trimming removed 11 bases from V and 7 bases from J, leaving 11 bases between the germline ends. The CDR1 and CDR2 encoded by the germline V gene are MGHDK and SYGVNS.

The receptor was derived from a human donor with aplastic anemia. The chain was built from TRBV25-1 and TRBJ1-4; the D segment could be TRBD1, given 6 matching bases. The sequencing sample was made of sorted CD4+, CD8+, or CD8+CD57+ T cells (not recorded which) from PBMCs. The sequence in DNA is TGTGCCTCACAGGGAGGTGAAAAACTGTTTTTT. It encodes CASQGGEKLFF. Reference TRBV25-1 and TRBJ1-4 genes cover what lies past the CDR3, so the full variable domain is EADIYQTPRYLVIGTGKKITLECSQTMGHDKMYWYQQDPGMELHLIHYSYGVNSTEKGDLSSESTVSRIRTEHFPLTLESARPSHTSQYLCASQGGEKLFFGSGTQLSVL.